The sequence of this T cell receptor beta chain was determined in a study of graft-versus-host responses after intestinal transplantation. Study background: Each recipient received a multivisceral, liver-intestinal, or isolated intestinal graft. Points from the study as a whole: The marrow of recipients harbored GvH clones, and ileum or blood showed some of them first.

This clone appeared a single time. Its target is not known. Method: immunoSEQ multiplex PCR; TCRdb's copy keeps in-frame clones and lacks some. The sample gives 120,000 or so clones, about 93% of which show up once; around 0.55% is in the top ten. Germline V gives CDR1 MNHEY, CDR2 SMNVEV (reference sequence). CDR3 length equals 17 residues. V was clipped by 5 bases and J by 5 bases; unmatched bases: 14. The TCR comes from a human donor who received an intestinal transplant. The J gene is TRBJ2-5, the V gene TRBV27; the match to TRBD2 covers 10 bases. The material sequenced was unstimulated CD8+ T cells sorted from spleen or lymph node cells, taken before intestinal transplant. The CDR3 nucleotides are TGTGCCAGCAGTCTACTGGGAGCGGGAGGGCCTGGGGAGACCCAGTACTTC. Translating it yields CASSLLGAGGPGETQYF.